A selection of T cell receptor beta chains follows, all from one sample in a study of control samples from healthy donors and cancer patients. TCRdb's table, derived via immunoSEQ multiplex PCR, lists solely in-frame clones and lacks some. Among approximately 110,000 clones, roughly nine tenths were seen once, and the ten largest hold about 7.2%. Sequences were obtained from blood. These receptors came from a woman between 18 and 29 years old in good health. Each CDR3 is given with its conserved first and last residue. A D gene is named only where the DNA matches it firmly. Clone size, where shown, is once, few, many, or a class for clones that have expanded.

TRBJ1-1 | TRBD1 | TRBV11-1 | . | CASSRQGGAEAFF | TGTGCCAGCAGCCGGCAGGGGGGTGCTGAAGCTTTCTTT
TRBJ2-2 | . | TRBV5-6 | . | CASSLAAVFPLDTGELFF | TGTGCCAGCAGCTTGGCCGCTGTGTTCCCCCTTGACACCGGGGAGCTGTTTTTT
TRBJ2-3 | . | TRBV11-2 | . | CASSPPRPVAPPDTQYF | TGTGCCAGCAGCCCCCCGCGTCCGGTGGCCCCCCCAGATACGCAGTATTTT
TRBJ1-4 | TRBD1 | TRBV18 | . | CASSPQGQFEKLFF | TGTGCCAGCTCACCACAGGGACAGTTTGAAAAACTGTTTTTT
TRBJ2-3 | . | TRBV3-1/TRBV3-2 | . | CASSQSIPGQNTQYF | TGTGCCAGCAGCCAATCCATCCCGGGACAAAATACGCAGTATTTT
TRBJ1-3 | . | TRBV7-2 | . | CASSPKAGLLSGNTIYF | TGTGCCAGCAGCCCAAAAGCAGGACTACTCTCTGGAAACACCATATATTTT
TRBJ1-5 | . | TRBV2 | once | CASGVGNQPQHF | TGTGCCAGCGGGGTGGGCAATCAGCCCCAGCATTTT
TRBJ1-1 | . | TRBV5-1 | . | CASSLVRNTEAFF | TGCGCCAGCAGCTTGGTGAGGAACACTGAAGCTTTCTTT
TRBJ1-6 | . | TRBV21-1 | . | CASSYSEVAEVWSDVNSPLHF | TGTGCCAGCAGCTACTCAGAGGTAGCCGAAGTGTGGAGTGATGTTAATTCACCCCTCCACTTT
TRBJ1-4 | TRBD1 | TRBV5-6 | . | CASSLLRDRGEKLFF | TGTGCCAGCAGCCTACTCCGGGACAGGGGGGAAAAACTGTTTTTT
TRBJ2-1 | . | TRBV10-3 | . | CAIRGVHEQFF | TGTGCCATCAGGGGGGTCCATGAGCAGTTCTTC
TRBJ2-5 | . | TRBV27 | . | CASSWSGYRETQYF | TGTGCCAGCAGTTGGTCAGGGTACCGAGAGACCCAGTACTTC
TRBJ2-5 | TRBD1 | TRBV5-1 | . | CASSLTGVLETQYF | TGCGCCAGCAGTCTGACAGGGGTGTTGGAGACCCAGTACTTC
TRBJ2-1 | TRBD2 | TRBV27 | . | CASSWASGSDEQFF | TGTGCCAGCAGTTGGGCTAGCGGGAGCGATGAGCAGTTCTTC
TRBJ2-3 | . | TRBV10-3 | . | CAISEQGSDTQYF | TGTGCCATCAGTGAGCAGGGGTCAGATACGCAGTATTTT
TRBJ1-6 | TRBD1 | TRBV5-8 | . | CASRPGQAARTLHF | TGTGCCAGCAGGCCTGGACAGGCCGCTCGGACCCTCCACTTT
TRBJ1-4 | . | TRBV5-6 | . | CASSLATHRREEKLFF | TGTGCCAGCAGCTTGGCCACCCACCGCCGGGAGGAAAAACTGTTTTTT
TRBJ1-1 | . | TRBV6-2/TRBV6-3 | . | CASSSLRGNTEAFF | TGTGCCAGCAGTTCTCTCCGGGGGAACACTGAAGCTTTCTTT
TRBJ2-1 | . | TRBV6-2/TRBV6-3 | . | CASSTPGRLEQFF | TGTGCCAGCAGTACCCCGGGAAGACTGGAGCAGTTCTTC
TRBJ2-3 | TRBD1 | TRBV13 | . | CASSFTEGARGTQYF | TGTGCCAGCAGCTTCACTGAGGGGGCTAGAGGAACGCAGTATTTT
TRBJ2-1 | TRBD2 | TRBV14 | . | CASSPRTSRNEQFF | TGTGCCAGCAGCCCGCGGACTAGTCGGAATGAGCAGTTCTTC
TRBJ2-1 | . | TRBV4-3 | . | CASSLTEGNEQFF | TGCGCCAGCAGCCTCACGGAGGGCAATGAGCAGTTCTTC
TRBJ2-3 | . | TRBV5-1 | . | CASRSGTSTDTQYF | TGCGCCAGCAGGTCAGGGACTAGCACAGATACGCAGTATTTT
TRBJ2-6 | TRBD2 | TRBV5-1 | . | CASSLGDEAGVAGANVLTF | TGCGCCAGCAGCTTGGGAGATGAAGCGGGAGTCGCTGGGGCCAACGTCCTGACTTTC
TRBJ2-7 | . | TRBV27 | . | CASSANYLVSPYEQYF | TGTGCCAGCAGTGCAAACTATCTAGTTTCCCCTTACGAGCAGTACTTC
TRBJ2-4 | . | TRBV2 | . | CASSEVFVPKNIQYF | TGTGCCAGCAGTGAAGTGTTTGTCCCCAAAAACATTCAGTACTTC
TRBJ1-5 | . | TRBV7-9 | . | CASSLSGDTDQPQHF | TGTGCCAGCAGTCTTAGTGGGGACACAGATCAGCCCCAGCATTTT
TRBJ2-5 | . | TRBV7-2 | . | CASSLTGGTQYF | TGTGCCAGCAGCTTAACTGGGGGGACCCAGTACTTC
TRBJ2-7 | . | TRBV28 | . | CASSFRALFRYEQYF | TGTGCCAGCAGTTTCAGGGCCTTGTTTCGCTACGAGCAGTACTTC
TRBJ1-4 | . | TRBV18 | . | CASSQGLNEKLFF | TGTGCCAGCTCACAGGGACTTAATGAAAAACTGTTTTTT
TRBJ1-2 | TRBD1 | TRBV30 | . | CAWRGLSKQGLFYGYTF | TGTGCCTGGAGGGGTCTATCCAAACAGGGGTTGTTCTATGGCTACACCTTC
TRBJ1-2 | TRBD1 | TRBV5-4 | . | CASSKDRAGSSGYTF | TGTGCCAGCAGCAAGGACAGGGCGGGGTCCTCTGGCTACACCTTC
TRBJ2-7 | . | TRBV2 | . | CASSGSTGEQYF | TGTGCCAGCAGTGGTTCTACAGGGGAGCAGTACTTC
TRBJ2-2 | . | TRBV6-5 | . | CASSPGHTNTGELFF | TGTGCCAGCTCCCCGGGACACACGAACACCGGGGAGCTGTTTTTT
TRBJ2-2 | . | TRBV30 | . | CAWSPRAGELFF | TGTGCCTGGAGTCCCCGCGCTGGGGAGCTGTTTTTT
TRBJ2-1 | TRBD2 | TRBV19 | . | CASSKTSGNYNEQFF | TGTGCCAGTAGTAAGACTAGCGGAAACTACAATGAGCAGTTCTTC
TRBJ2-2 | TRBD2 | TRBV24-1 | . | CATSGYGRAGELFF | TGTGCCACCAGTGGCTACGGGAGGGCCGGGGAGCTGTTTTTT
TRBJ1-4 | . | TRBV11-2 | . | CASSLSRLGEKLFF | TGTGCCAGCAGCTTGTCGAGGTTGGGAGAAAAACTGTTTTTT
TRBJ2-2 | TRBD2 | TRBV4-3 | few | CASSPGLPNTGELFF | TGCGCCAGCAGCCCGGGACTACCGAACACCGGGGAGCTGTTTTTT
TRBJ2-1 | . | TRBV28 | . | CASRPRQGGNEQFF | TGTGCCAGCAGGCCCAGACAGGGAGGCAATGAGCAGTTCTTC
TRBJ2-7 | . | TRBV7-8 | few | CASSLDRAAYEQYF | TGTGCCAGCAGCTTAGACAGGGCCGCCTACGAGCAGTACTTC
TRBJ2-3 | . | TRBV29-1 | . | CSVSTGFTDTQYF | TGCAGCGTTTCGACAGGATTCACAGATACGCAGTATTTT
TRBJ2-7 | . | TRBV6-1 | few | CASTEEEGSYEQYF | TGTGCCAGCACTGAAGAGGAAGGGTCCTACGAGCAGTACTTC
TRBJ2-1 | TRBD2 | TRBV9 | once | CASSVARLAGSYNEQFF | TGTGCCAGCAGCGTAGCCCGACTAGCGGGCTCCTACAATGAGCAGTTCTTC
TRBJ1-2 | . | TRBV28 | . | CASSASGPHVPYGYTF | TGTGCCAGCAGTGCATCGGGGCCGCACGTCCCTTATGGCTACACCTTC
TRBJ2-3 | TRBD2 | TRBV4-3 | . | CASSQDFSGEADTQYF | TGCGCCAGCAGCCAAGATTTTAGCGGGGAGGCAGATACGCAGTATTTT
TRBJ2-7 | . | TRBV5-5 | . | CASSFQGSYEQYF | TGTGCCAGCAGCTTTCAGGGATCGTACGAGCAGTACTTC
TRBJ2-1 | TRBD2 | TRBV11-3 | . | CASSLGGRAVEQFF | TGTGCCAGCAGCTTAGGCGGGAGGGCCGTTGAGCAGTTCTTC
TRBJ2-3 | . | TRBV9 | . | CASSVARSDTDTQYF | TGTGCCAGCAGCGTAGCTAGGTCAGACACAGATACGCAGTATTTT
TRBJ1-6 | . | TRBV5-1 | . | CASSLWGRRDLNSPLHF | TGCGCCAGCAGCTTGTGGGGGAGAAGGGACCTTAATTCACCCCTCCACTTT
TRBJ2-7 | . | TRBV2 | . | CASSGQRIGSSSYEQYF | TGTGCCAGCAGTGGCCAGCGAATCGGCAGTAGCTCCTACGAGCAGTACTTC
TRBJ1-5 | TRBD1 | TRBV19 | . | CASSMLGQGFGQPQHF | TGTGCCAGTAGTATGCTGGGACAGGGTTTCGGTCAGCCCCAGCATTTT
TRBJ1-1 | TRBD1 | TRBV27 | . | CASSLWDRGRFTEAFF | TGTGCCAGCAGTTTATGGGACAGGGGGCGGTTTACTGAAGCTTTCTTT
TRBJ2-3 | TRBD2 | TRBV28 | . | CASSCPKLAGGVDTQYF | TGTGCCAGCAGTTGCCCTAAACTAGCGGGAGGGGTTGATACGCAGTATTTT
TRBJ1-1 | . | TRBV19 | few | CASSIRRPGDTEAFF | TGTGCCAGTAGTATCCGACGACCTGGGGACACTGAAGCTTTCTTT